The TCR beta chain described here comes from a study of OX40 agonist ivuxolimab in advanced cancers. Across the whole study: Melanoma, hepatocellular carcinoma, head and neck or renal cell cancer occurred in dose-escalation patients. Findings and limits, study-wide: Expanded clones were, on average, more numerous among CD8+ T cells than CD4+. Clonal expansion was seen in CD4+ and CD8+ blood T cells by week 6 at 0.1 to 3.0 mg/kg.

Repertoires were generated with immunoSEQ multiplex PCR, while TCRdb's copy carries only in-frame clones and drops some. Among approximately 100,000 clones, roughly 87% were seen once, and the ten largest hold roughly 0.5%. Of note for this clone: Its specificity is not known. In the same sample, other DNA sequences code for this CDR3.

The CDR3 contains 13 residues. V lost 2 bases and J 1 base, leaving 5 bases between the germline ends. Germline CDR1 SGHTA, CDR2 FQGNSA. The receptor was derived from an adult with an advanced solid tumor such as melanoma, head and neck, liver or kidney cancer. The sequencing here drew on CD4+ or CD8+ T cells sorted from blood, taken in a trial of the OX40 agonist ivuxolimab. The gene calls are TRBV7-2 and TRBJ2-5; D uncertain. CDR3 nucleotide sequence: TGTGCCAGCAGCTTAAGCGTCCAAGAGACCCAGTACTTC. Translated, it gives CASSLSVQETQYF. Looking up the rest from reference TRBV7-2 and TRBJ2-5 gives the full variable domain: GAGVSQSPSNKVTEKGKDVELRCDPISGHTALYWYRQSLGQGLEFLIYFQGNSAPDKSGLPSDRFSAERTGGSVSTLTIQRTQQEDSAVYLCASSLSVQETQYFGPGTRLLVL.